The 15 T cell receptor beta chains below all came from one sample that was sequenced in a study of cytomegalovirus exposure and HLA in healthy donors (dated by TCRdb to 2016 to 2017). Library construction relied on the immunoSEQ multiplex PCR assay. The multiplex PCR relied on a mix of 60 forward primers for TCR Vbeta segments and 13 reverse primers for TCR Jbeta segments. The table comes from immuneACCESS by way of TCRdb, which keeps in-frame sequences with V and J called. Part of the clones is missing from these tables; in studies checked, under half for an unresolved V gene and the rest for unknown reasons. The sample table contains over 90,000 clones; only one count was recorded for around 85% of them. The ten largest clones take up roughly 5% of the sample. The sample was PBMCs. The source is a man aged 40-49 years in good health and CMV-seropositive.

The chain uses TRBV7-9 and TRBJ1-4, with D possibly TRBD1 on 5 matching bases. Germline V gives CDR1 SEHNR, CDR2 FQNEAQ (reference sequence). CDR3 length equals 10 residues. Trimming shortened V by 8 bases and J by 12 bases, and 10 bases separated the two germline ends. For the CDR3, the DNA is TGTGCCAGCGGTTCGGGGGAACTGTTTTTT. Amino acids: CASGSGELFF.

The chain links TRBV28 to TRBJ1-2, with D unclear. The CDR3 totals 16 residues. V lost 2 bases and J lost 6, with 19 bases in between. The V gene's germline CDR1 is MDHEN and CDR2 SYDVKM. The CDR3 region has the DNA TGTGCCAGCAGTTTACCCTTTTGGAGCGGGTTTCATGGCTACACCTTC. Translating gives CASSLPFWSGFHGYTF.

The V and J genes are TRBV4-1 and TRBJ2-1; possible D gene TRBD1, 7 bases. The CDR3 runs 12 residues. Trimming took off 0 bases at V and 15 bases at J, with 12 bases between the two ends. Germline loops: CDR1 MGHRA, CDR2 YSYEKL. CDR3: CASSQDHRGLFF. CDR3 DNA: TGCGCCAGCAGCCAAGATCACAGGGGACTGTTCTTC.

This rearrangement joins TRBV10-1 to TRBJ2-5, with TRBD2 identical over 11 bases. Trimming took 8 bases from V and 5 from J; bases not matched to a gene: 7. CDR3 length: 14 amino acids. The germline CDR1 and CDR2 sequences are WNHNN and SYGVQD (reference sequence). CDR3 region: CASGTSGGGETQYF. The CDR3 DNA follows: TGCGCCAGCGGGACTAGCGGAGGGGGGGAGACCCAGTACTTC.

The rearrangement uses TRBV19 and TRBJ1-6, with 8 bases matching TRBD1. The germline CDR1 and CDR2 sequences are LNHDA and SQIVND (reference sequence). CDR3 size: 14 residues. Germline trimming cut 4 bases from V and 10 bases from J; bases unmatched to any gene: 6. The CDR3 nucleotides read TGTGCCAGTAGTACGACAGGGGTAGGGTCACCCCTCCACTTT. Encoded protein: CASSTTGVGSPLHF.

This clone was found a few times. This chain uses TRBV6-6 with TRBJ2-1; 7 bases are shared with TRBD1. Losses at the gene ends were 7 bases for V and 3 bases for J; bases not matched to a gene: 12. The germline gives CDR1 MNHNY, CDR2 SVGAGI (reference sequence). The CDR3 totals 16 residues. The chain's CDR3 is CASTLLPGQNYNEQFF. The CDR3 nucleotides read TGTGCCAGCACCCTCCTTCCGGGACAGAACTACAATGAGCAGTTCTTC.

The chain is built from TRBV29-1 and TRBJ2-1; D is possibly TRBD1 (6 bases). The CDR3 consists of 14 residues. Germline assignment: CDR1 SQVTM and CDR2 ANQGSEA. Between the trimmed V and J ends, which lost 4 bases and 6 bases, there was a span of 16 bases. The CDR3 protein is CSVVSGVVVNEQFF. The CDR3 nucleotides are TGCAGCGTTGTATCAGGGGTGGTTGTCAATGAGCAGTTCTTC.

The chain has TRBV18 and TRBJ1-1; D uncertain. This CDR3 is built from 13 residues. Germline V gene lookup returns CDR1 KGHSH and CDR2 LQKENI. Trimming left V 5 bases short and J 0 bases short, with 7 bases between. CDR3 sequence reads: CASSEALNTEAFF. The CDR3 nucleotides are TGTGCCAGCTCAGAGGCATTGAACACTGAAGCTTTCTTT.

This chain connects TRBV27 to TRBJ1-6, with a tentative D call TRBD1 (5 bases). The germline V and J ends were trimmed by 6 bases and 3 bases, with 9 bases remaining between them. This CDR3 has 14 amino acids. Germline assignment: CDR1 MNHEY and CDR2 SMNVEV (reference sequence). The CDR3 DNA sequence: TGTGCCAGCAGCGACAGACTCTATAATTCACCCCTCCACTTT. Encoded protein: CASSDRLYNSPLHF.

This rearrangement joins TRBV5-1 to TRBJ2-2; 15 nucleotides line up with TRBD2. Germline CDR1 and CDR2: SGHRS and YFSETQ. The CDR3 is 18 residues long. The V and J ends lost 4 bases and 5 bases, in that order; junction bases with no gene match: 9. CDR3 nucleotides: TGCGCCAGCAGCACCGGACTAGCGGGAGGGCCGCGGACCGGGGAGCTGTTTTTT. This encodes CASSTGLAGGPRTGELFF.

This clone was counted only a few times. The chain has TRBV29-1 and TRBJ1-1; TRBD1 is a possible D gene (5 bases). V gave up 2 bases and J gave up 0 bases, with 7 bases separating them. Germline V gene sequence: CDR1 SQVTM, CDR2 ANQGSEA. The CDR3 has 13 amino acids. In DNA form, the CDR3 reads TGCAGCGTTGAAAGGGGAATGAACACTGAAGCTTTCTTT. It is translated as CSVERGMNTEAFF.

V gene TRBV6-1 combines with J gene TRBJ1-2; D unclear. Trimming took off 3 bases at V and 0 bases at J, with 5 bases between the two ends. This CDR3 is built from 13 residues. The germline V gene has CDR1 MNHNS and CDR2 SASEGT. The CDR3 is CASSEGSNYGYTF. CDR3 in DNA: TGTGCCAGCAGTGAGGGCTCTAACTATGGCTACACCTTC.

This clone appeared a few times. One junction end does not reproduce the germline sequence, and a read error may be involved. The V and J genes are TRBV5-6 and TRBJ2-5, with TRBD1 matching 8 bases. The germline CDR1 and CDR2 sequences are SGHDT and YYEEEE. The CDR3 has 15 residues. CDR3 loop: CASSLQDRVQATQYF. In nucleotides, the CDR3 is TGTGCCAGCAGCTTGCAGGACAGGGTTCAAGCGACCCAGTACTTC.

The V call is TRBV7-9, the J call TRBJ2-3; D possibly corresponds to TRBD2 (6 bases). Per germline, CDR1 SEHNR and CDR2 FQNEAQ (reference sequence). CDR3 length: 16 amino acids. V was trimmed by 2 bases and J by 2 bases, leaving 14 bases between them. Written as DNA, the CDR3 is TGTGCCAGCAGCTTACAGTCTAGCGAGCCCACAGATACGCAGTATTTT. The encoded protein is CASSLQSSEPTDTQYF.

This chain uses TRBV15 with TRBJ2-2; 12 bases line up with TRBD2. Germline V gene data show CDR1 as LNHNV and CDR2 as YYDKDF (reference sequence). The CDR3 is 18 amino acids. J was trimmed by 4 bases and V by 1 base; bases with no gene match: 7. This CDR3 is CATSRARTSGTVTGELFF. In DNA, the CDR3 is TGTGCCACCAGCAGAGCCCGGACTAGCGGGACAGTCACCGGGGAGCTGTTTTTT.